A single sample gave rise to the 10 T cell receptor beta chains below, sequenced in a study of regulatory T cells in long-lasting Graves disease. Time point in this sample: newly diagnosed GD, antithyroid drugs for less than 3 months. The TCR library was prepared using RNA isolated from PBMCs. Arm-PCR with iRepertoire HTBI primers amplified the CDR3 regions for these TCR beta libraries. TCRdb re-derived calls from the multiplex PCR reads in MiXCR, one entry per CDR3 protein. The data show approximately 360,000 distinct CDR3 sequences, 10% to 15% seen once. The same data also contributed to another study, on T cells in Graves' hyperthyroidism and ophthalmopathy.

Sequenced material: peripheral blood mononuclear cells (PBMCs), taken at new diagnosis, from a patient treated with antithyroid drugs. Receptors originate from a woman younger than 30 with Graves disease.

The chain combines TRBV4-3 with TRBJ1-3, with TRBD1 as a possible D gene (6 bases). V was trimmed by 0 bases and J by 2 bases, leaving 11 bases between them. Per germline, CDR1 LGHNA and CDR2 YSLEER. The length of the CDR3 is 16 residues. The CDR3 loop reads CASSQESAGAGNTIYF. DNA of the CDR3: TGCGCCAGCAGCCAAGAATCGGCAGGGGCTGGAAACACCATATATTTT.

V and J are TRBV7-8 and TRBJ1-5; TRBD1 matches at 11 bases. The germline CDR1 and CDR2 sequences are SGHVS and FQNEAQ. The J segment lost 4 bases and the V segment lost 4 bases, leaving 9 bases of the junction unmatched. The length of the CDR3 is 17 residues. CDR3 amino acids: CASSSDRGRLLNQPQHF. The CDR3 DNA reads as TGTGCCAGCAGCTCGGACAGGGGGCGGTTGTTAAATCAGCCCCAGCATTTT.

This clonotype has ten or more counts. CDR3 nucleotides: TGCGCCAGCAGCTCATGGGGGACGGGCGGATTCTACGAGCAGTACTTC. It translates to CASSSWGTGGFYEQYF. The chain uses TRBV5-1 and TRBJ2-7; D tentatively reads TRBD1 or TRBD2 (5 bases each). This CDR3 spans 16 amino acids. V lost 3 bases to trimming and J lost 3 bases, with 19 bases between them. Germline V gives CDR1 SGHRS, CDR2 YFSETQ.

This clonotype appeared a few times. The rearrangement joins TRBV12-3 or TRBV12-4 to TRBJ2-5; D is possibly TRBD2 (5 bases). Trimming left V 8 bases short and J 4 bases short, with 8 bases between. The CDR3 is made up of 11 amino acids. CDR3 sequence reads: CASGSPETQYF. The CDR3 DNA reads as TGTGCCAGCGGGAGCCCAGAGACCCAGTACTTC.

This clonotype was found once. It differs at one base from a far larger clone, so likely a read error. J is TRBJ2-1 and V is TRBV6-2 or TRBV6-3, with 8 bases fitting TRBD1. This CDR3 region has 16 residues. The V segment lost 1 base and the J segment 10 bases; nucleotides outside the gene matches: 12. Per germline, CDR1 MNHEY and CDR2 SVGEGT. CDR3 sequence: CASSYYQGAREYEQFF. The DNA for the CDR3 is TGTGCCAGCAGTTACTATCAGGGGGCTCGGGAATACGAGCAGTTCTTC.

In this sample, this clonotype turned up many times. V and J are TRBV30 and TRBJ2-3; 9 nucleotides match TRBD2. Germline CDR1 and CDR2: GTSNPN and SVGIG (reference sequence). V trimming: 1 base; J trimming: 3 bases; junction bases outside the gene matches: 8. The CDR3 spans 16 residues. The CDR3: CAWSDAAGGPTDTQYF. The CDR3 DNA is TGTGCCTGGAGTGACGCGGCGGGAGGGCCTACAGATACGCAGTATTTT.

The chain carries TRBV7-9 and TRBJ2-3; tentative D call: TRBD2 (5 bases). The CDR3 is made up of 15 amino acids. Trimming shortened V by 4 bases and J by 4 bases, and 15 bases separated the two germline ends. The V gene's germline CDR1 is SEHNR and CDR2 FQNEAQ (reference sequence). This CDR3 reads CASSSTEEIADTQYF. CDR3 nucleotides: TGTGCCAGCAGCTCCACGGAGGAGATCGCAGATACGCAGTATTTT. The complete variable domain, with remaining parts taken from reference TRBV7-9 and TRBJ2-3, reads DTGVSQNPRHKITKRGQNVTFRCDPISEHNRLYWYRQTLGQGPEFLTYFQNEAQLEKSRLLSDRFSAERPKGSFSTLEIQRTEQGDSAMYLCASSSTEEIADTQYFGPGTRLTVL.

The chain uses TRBV19 and TRBJ1-1; D call uncertain. Germline CDR1 and CDR2: LNHDA and SQIVND (reference sequence). The CDR3 has 13 amino acids. CDR3 loop: CASTTSWNTEAFF. As DNA, the CDR3 is TGTGCATCGACAACGAGCTGGAACACTGAAGCTTTCTTT.

This clonotype has a handful of counts. The rearrangement links TRBV12-3 or TRBV12-4 to TRBJ2-7, with 9 nucleotides matching TRBD1. Trimming removed 6 bases from V and 5 bases from J; junction bases left unmatched: 8. CDR3 length: 14 amino acids. The CDR3 nucleotides are TGTGCCAGCAGCGAAACAGGGGGCGGAAACGAGCAGTACTTC. This translates into CASSETGGGNEQYF.

This clonotype was seen repeatedly, ten times or more. The chain couples TRBV6-1 to TRBJ2-2; D is possibly TRBD1 (6 bases). This CDR3 has 15 amino acids. With 7 bases removed from V and 1 base from J, the gap between germline ends came to 13 bases. Germline V gene data show CDR1 as MNHNS and CDR2 as SASEGT. In DNA, the CDR3 is TGTGCCAGCAATCCGGACAGACAGAACACCGGGGAGCTGTTTTTT. Translation: CASNPDRQNTGELFF.